Listed here are 13 T cell receptor beta chains from one sample, sequenced in a study of T cells expressing NK-cell markers. TCRdb reanalyzed the 5' RACE reads and collapses them to one entry per CDR3 protein, without DNA. The listing records roughly 390,000 distinct CDR3 sequences. Sequencing was carried out using blood T cells: a sorted CD56 or NKG2C T cell subset, CD4+ or CD8+ T cells, or bulk PBMC T cells (not recorded which). The origin of the receptors is a woman between 45 and 60 years old in good health.

The rearrangement joins TRBV10-1 to TRBJ2-5; the TCRdb call, TRBD2, lacks DNA for checking. The germline V gene has CDR1 WNHNN and CDR2 SYGVQD (reference sequence). This CDR3 comprises 13 residues. This chain's CDR3 is CASRVAGAETQYF.

CDR3: CASSPTRGGADTQYF. V and J are TRBV5-1 and TRBJ2-3; no DNA is available, so the TRBD2 call from TCRdb remains unchecked. This CDR3 has 15 amino acids. Germline V gene lookup returns CDR1 SGHRS and CDR2 YFSETQ.

The V and J genes are TRBV7-2 and TRBJ1-5; without DNA, the TCRdb call of TRBD1 cannot be checked. Germline V gene lookup returns CDR1 SGHTA and CDR2 FQGNSA. This CDR3 contains 15 residues. This CDR3 reads CASSLDTGWDQPQHF.

The V call is TRBV29-1, the J call TRBJ2-1; TCRdb returns TRBD1, unconfirmable since there is no DNA. Germline loops: CDR1 SQVTM, CDR2 ANQGSEA. The CDR3 runs 12 residues. The CDR3 here is CSVELPGGEQFF.

V is TRBV3-1 and J is TRBJ2-3; checking the TCRdb D call of TRBD2 is not possible without DNA. Germline CDR1 and CDR2: LGHDT and YNNKEL (reference sequence). The CDR3 has 16 residues. CDR3 sequence reads: CASSPWGGEYTDTQYF.

The CDR3 loop is CASSLAELAGYSTYEQYF. The genes are TRBV5-6 and TRBJ2-7; the TCRdb D gene call, TRBD2, has no DNA to confirm it. The CDR3 length is 18 residues. Germline V gene lookup returns CDR1 SGHDT and CDR2 YYEEEE.

This chain joins TRBV12-3 or TRBV12-4 and TRBJ2-1; TCRdb selects TRBD1, and the lack of DNA leaves this call unchecked. The CDR3 has 15 amino acids. The CDR3 reads CASSPRRTGVNEQFF.

This rearrangement joins TRBV5-1 to TRBJ2-7. CDR3 length: 13 amino acids. CDR1 is SGHRS and CDR2 is YFSETQ in the germline V gene. CDR3: CASSLRIGDEQYF.

This rearrangement joins TRBV6-5 to TRBJ2-3; TCRdb returns TRBD1, unconfirmable since there is no DNA. Germline loops: CDR1 MNHEY, CDR2 SVGAGI. The CDR3 has 15 residues. The CDR3 sequence: CASSYSWGTTDTQYF.

CDR3 residues: CSAREERESETQYF. This sequence joins TRBV20-1 and TRBJ2-5; the D gene TCRdb calls, TRBD2, cannot be checked with no DNA. Germline CDR1 DFQATT, CDR2 SNEGSKA (reference sequence). The CDR3 has 14 amino acids.

This chain connects TRBV5-1 to TRBJ2-3; TCRdb's D call, TRBD1, is unchecked because there is no DNA. The germline V gene has CDR1 SGHRS and CDR2 YFSETQ. The CDR3 spans 15 residues. CDR3 in amino acids: CASSEGTASTDTQYF.

V gene TRBV10-2 combines with J gene TRBJ2-7; TCRdb lists TRBD2, though no DNA is available to test this call. The CDR3 loop spans 12 amino acids. CDR1 WSHSY and CDR2 SAAADI come from the germline V gene. The CDR3 sequence is CASRRETYEQYF.

The CDR3 loop is CASILAGGNNEQFF. The chain carries TRBV7-8 and TRBJ2-1; the TRBD2 assignment by TCRdb is unverifiable without DNA. This CDR3 spans 14 amino acids. CDR1 and CDR2 from the germline V gene are SGHVS and FQNEAQ.